Described below is a single T cell receptor (beta chain) sequence and its context. Its cognate antigen is unknown. Profiling relied on immunoSEQ multiplex PCR, and the TCRdb table lists in-frame clones only, not all of them. The data contain 400,000 to 450,000 clones, around nine tenths of them singletons. Germline-derived CDR1 and CDR2 are SGHRS and YFSETQ. V dropped 1 base and J dropped 1 base, with 8 bases sitting between them. This CDR3 is 14 amino acids long. These data belong to a study of Ad26.COV2.S vaccination and SARS-CoV-2 variants. For the study at large: Among those in the COV1001 Ad26.COV2.S trial arm was the donor. Ad26.COV2.S given intramuscularly, once or twice 56 days apart.

Study conclusions and caveats: Breadth and depth estimates from TCRs may understate total T cell responses.

Treatment here: 19 received Ad26.COV2.S at low or high dose, single or two shots; five or six received placebo; per-sample allocation not given. Collection of the samples took place on day 63 after the first injection of vaccine or placebo. Vaccine was an Ad26 vector expressing Wuhan-strain SARS-CoV-2 spike. The TCR was taken from a person aged 18 to 65 who received the Ad26.COV2.S COVID-19 vaccine or a placebo. This material consisted of peripheral blood, taken in a trial of Ad26.COV2.S vaccine versus placebo. The chain carries TRBV5-1 and TRBJ1-1; tentative D call: TRBD1 (5 bases). The CDR3: CASSLNGGNTEAFF. The CDR3 DNA is TGCGCCAGCAGCTTGAACGGGGGGAACACTGAAGCTTTCTTT.